The present T cell receptor (beta chain) was sequenced within a study of control samples from healthy donors and cancer patients. The method was immunoSEQ multiplex PCR; TCRdb's version includes in-frame clones alone and lacks a portion of them. Of about 170,000 clones in the sample, around 90% are singletons; the top ten hold about 12%. V lost 8 bases and J lost 4, with 18 bases in between. Germline CDR1 reads SGHTA; CDR2 reads FQGNSA. This CDR3 has 14 amino acids. This clonotype originated in a man aged 25 to 40 in good health. Sequencing was performed on blood. This chain connects TRBV7-2 to TRBJ2-7, with TRBD2 as a possible D gene (6 bases). The CDR3 protein is CASSPQARGYEQYF. Here the CDR3 DNA reads TGTGCCAGCTCCCCACAGGCGCGGGGATACGAGCAGTACTTC.